This T cell receptor (beta chain) was retrieved from a study of T cell repertoires in cytomegalovirus infection. Study-level background: In public TCR beta signatures, there were indications of both CMV infection and matching HLA type.

This CDR3 spans 15 amino acids. The germline V gene has CDR1 SEHNR and CDR2 FQNEAQ (reference sequence). Trimming shortened V by 4 bases and J by 7 bases, and 19 bases separated the two germline ends. This clonotype was detected a few times. The antigen is unknown. TCRdb re-called the reads with MiXCR, one entry per CDR3 protein. The sample has tens of thousands of distinct CDR3 sequences; 20% are singletons. Study conclusions and caveats: Summed frequency of public TCR beta families distinguished CMV carriers with the relevant HLA. Dominant in the ex vivo response were TCR beta clonotypes restricted by HLA-C and specific for CMV.

The J gene is TRBJ1-2, the V gene TRBV7-9; perhaps TRBD1 as D (6 bases). The sample consisted of PBMCs, sequenced either directly or after in vitro stimulation (not recorded which). This TCR was recovered from a human donor in good health (CMV status not recorded). Some clones in this sample may be carry-over from other donors' samples. CDR3 nucleotides: TGTGCCAGCAGCTCGAGCTTAGGGGGTATAACTGGCTACACCTTC. Its translation: CASSSSLGGITGYTF.